This T cell receptor beta chain is drawn from a study of blood T cell repertoires in COVID-19. This CDR3 region has 16 residues. Per the germline V gene, CDR1 is SGHTA and CDR2 is FQGNSA. Between the trimmed V and J ends, which lost 5 bases and 1 base, there was a span of 17 bases. TCRdb keeps only in-frame clones here, not all; method: immunoSEQ multiplex PCR. The table shows 40,000 to 45,000 clones, with around 76% occurring only once. The clonotype was recovered from a man older than 75 with acute or convalescent COVID-19. Sequenced: peripheral blood. This chain links TRBV7-2 with TRBJ1-1, with D uncertain. CDR3 sequence (DNA): TGTGCCAGCAGCCCACGCCCCGTCGGGGAGAACACTGAAGCTTTCTTT. Translated, it gives CASSPRPVGENTEAFF.